This T cell receptor beta chain was documented in a study of T cell responses to AZD1222 COVID-19 vaccine. CDR3 length: 12 residues. Germline V gene lookup returns CDR1 SEHNR and CDR2 FQNEAQ (reference sequence). V lost 1 base and J 7 bases, leaving 2 bases between the germline ends. The protocol was immunoSEQ multiplex PCR, while the TCRdb copy is restricted to in-frame clones and leaves out a portion. Counted here are about 140,000 clones, approximately 90% occurring once; the ten biggest clones make up 3.4%. The sequenced sample was peripheral blood, obtained on day 0 of AZD1222 vaccination. The receptor was isolated from an adult in good health. This chain links TRBV7-9 with TRBJ1-6; D gene unclear. Here the CDR3 DNA reads TGTGCCAGCAGCTTAGACAATTCACCCCTCCACTTT. It translates to CASSLDNSPLHF. The full variable domain, its missing parts supplied by reference TRBV7-9 and TRBJ1-6, is DTGVSQNPRHKITKRGQNVTFRCDPISEHNRLYWYRQTLGQGPEFLTYFQNEAQLEKSRLLSDRFSAERPKGSFSTLEIQRTEQGDSAMYLCASSLDNSPLHFGNGTRLTVT.